This T cell receptor beta chain comes out of a study of beta chain features in type 1 diabetes. V shed 4 bases and J 2 bases; nucleotides not matched to a gene: 9. The germline gives CDR1 LNHNV, CDR2 YYDKDF (reference sequence). There are 16 residues in the CDR3. This clone was observed many times. The isolated RNA, all of it, was reverse transcribed, so expressed TCRB transcripts were what got sequenced. Assay: immunoSEQ multiplex PCR; the TCRdb copy retains only in-frame clones and omits some. The table shows 120,000 to 150,000 clones, with less than 9% occurring only once. The chain is built from TRBV15 and TRBJ2-7; the match to TRBD2 covers 9 bases. The origin of this receptor is a woman aged 30 to 39 in good health. The sequencing input was central memory CD4+ T cells from blood. CDR3 residues: CATSKRLAGGTYEQYF. CDR3 nucleotide sequence: TGTGCCACCAGCAAGCGCCTGGCGGGAGGGACCTACGAGCAGTACTTC.